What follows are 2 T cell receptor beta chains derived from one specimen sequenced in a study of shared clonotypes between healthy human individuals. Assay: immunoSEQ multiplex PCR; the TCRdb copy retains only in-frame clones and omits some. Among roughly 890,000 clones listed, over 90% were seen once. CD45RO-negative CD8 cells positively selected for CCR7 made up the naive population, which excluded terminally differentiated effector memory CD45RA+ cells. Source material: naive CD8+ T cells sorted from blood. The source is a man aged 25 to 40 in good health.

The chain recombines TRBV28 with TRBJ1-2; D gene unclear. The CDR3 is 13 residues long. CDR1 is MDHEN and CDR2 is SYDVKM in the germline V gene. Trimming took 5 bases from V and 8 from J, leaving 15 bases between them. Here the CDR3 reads CASSQARVFGYTF. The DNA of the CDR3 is TGTGCCAGCAGTCAGGCGCGCGTTTTCGGCTACACCTTC.

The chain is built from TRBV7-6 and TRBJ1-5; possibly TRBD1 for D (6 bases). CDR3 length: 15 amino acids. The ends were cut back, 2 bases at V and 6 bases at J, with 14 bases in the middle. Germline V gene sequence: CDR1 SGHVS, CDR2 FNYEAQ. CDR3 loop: CASSLRQGTGQPQHF. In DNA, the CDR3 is TGTGCCAGCAGCTTACGCCAGGGGACGGGTCAGCCCCAGCATTTT.